The present T cell receptor beta chain was sequenced within a study of shared clonotypes between healthy human individuals. Positively selected for CCR7, the CD45RO-negative cells used as naive CD8 cells excluded terminally differentiated effector memory CD45RA+ cells. The CDR3 sequence is 15 residues long. Germline V gene lookup returns CDR1 LNHDA and CDR2 SQIVND (reference sequence). V dropped 1 base and J dropped 0 bases, with 7 bases sitting between them. TCRdb's table, derived via immunoSEQ multiplex PCR, lists solely in-frame clones and lacks some. Of about 2 million clones in the sample, 85% to 95% were seen once.

Sequencing was done on a sample of naive CD8+ T cells sorted from blood. The receptor was derived from a man aged 18 to 29 in good health. The chain has TRBV19 and TRBJ2-1; D not certain. The CDR3 is CASSIVESSYNEQFF. The CDR3, as DNA: TGTGCCAGTAGTATAGTAGAGTCCTCCTACAATGAGCAGTTCTTC.